This T cell receptor beta chain was observed in a study of blood T cell repertoires in COVID-19. In the study overall: Samples taken during acute and convalescent COVID-19 were collected in the United States, Italy and Spain. T cells, B-cell-depleted T cells, or PBMCs provided the cDNA or gDNA that served as material.

Germline V lookup: CDR1 LNHDA, CDR2 SQIVND (reference sequence). V lost 5 bases and J 0 bases, leaving 11 bases between the germline ends. The CDR3 covers 16 residues. During active infection, Seattle patients enrolled and were then monitored through disease. Original processing notes: Using reference gene primer amplification, nucleated cell counts were estimated. Assay: immunoSEQ multiplex PCR; the TCRdb copy retains only in-frame clones and omits some. That table furnishes V, J and clone size, whereas the DNA furnished D and trimming. The sample contains about 200,000 clones, more than 70% of which appear only once.

This receptor was identified in a person aged 65 to 79 with COVID-19, enrolled during active disease. The chain carries TRBV19 and TRBJ2-6; no clear D gene. Sequencing input: peripheral blood. The CDR3 DNA reads TGTGCCAGTAGTCCCTCCAGGCTCTCTGGGGCCAACGTCCTGACTTTC. As protein: CASSPSRLSGANVLTF. Full variable domain (missing parts from reference TRBV19 and TRBJ2-6): DGGITQSPKYLFRKEGQNVTLSCEQNLNHDAMYWYRQDPGQGLRLIYYSQIVNDFQKGDIAEGYSVSREKKESFPLTVTSAQKNPTAFYLCASSPSRLSGANVLTFGAGSRLTVL.